What follows is one T cell receptor beta chain and its context. A few counts support this clone. No cognate antigen has been identified for it. Base qualities were left out, and no much larger clone turns up one base away. The library was prepared using the immunoSEQ multiplex PCR assay. TCRdb re-hosts the immuneACCESS table, in-frame sequences only. Its copies lack some clones; in the studies checked, an unresolved V gene accounts for under half of them, and the cause for the rest is not known. This sample holds 65,000 to 95,000 clones; around 87% were observed only once. Jointly, the top ten make up roughly 20% of the sample. The germline ends are 13 bases apart after V is trimmed by 1 base and J by 12 bases. The CDR3 holds 13 amino acids from the cysteine to the phenylalanine. Only the CDR3 portion is preserved as DNA: 39 bases, with reading frame beginning at the first base. CDR1 and CDR2 (LGHDT, YNNKEL) derive from the germline V gene (reference sequence).

The data originate from a study of control samples from healthy donors and cancer patients (dated by TCRdb to 2020 to 2022). The TCR originated in a man aged 45 to 65 in good health. This chain is built from TRBV3-1 (or the pseudogene TRBV3-2) and TRBJ2-4; tentative D gene TRBD2, with 5 bases matching. The sequencing input was blood. The nucleotides read TGTGCCAGCAGCCAAGGGACCCCCGGGAATCAGTACTTC. Translated, this gives CASSQGTPGNQYF.